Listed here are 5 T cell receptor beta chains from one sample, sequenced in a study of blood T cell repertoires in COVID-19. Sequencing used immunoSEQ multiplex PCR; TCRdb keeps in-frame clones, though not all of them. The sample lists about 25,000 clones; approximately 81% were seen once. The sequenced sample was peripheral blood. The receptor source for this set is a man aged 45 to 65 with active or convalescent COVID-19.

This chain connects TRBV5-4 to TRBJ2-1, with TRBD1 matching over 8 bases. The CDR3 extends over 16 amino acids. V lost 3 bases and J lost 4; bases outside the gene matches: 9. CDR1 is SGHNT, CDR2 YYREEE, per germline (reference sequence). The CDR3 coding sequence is TGTGCCAGCAGCTGGGAGGACAGGGAACTTTACAATGAGCAGTTCTTC. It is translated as CASSWEDRELYNEQFF.

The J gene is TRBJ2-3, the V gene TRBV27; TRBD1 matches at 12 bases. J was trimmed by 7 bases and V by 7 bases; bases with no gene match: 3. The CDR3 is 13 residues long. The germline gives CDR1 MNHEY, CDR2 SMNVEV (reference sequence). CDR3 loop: CASKGQGAYTQYF. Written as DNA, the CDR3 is TGTGCCAGCAAGGGACAGGGGGCATATACGCAGTATTTT.

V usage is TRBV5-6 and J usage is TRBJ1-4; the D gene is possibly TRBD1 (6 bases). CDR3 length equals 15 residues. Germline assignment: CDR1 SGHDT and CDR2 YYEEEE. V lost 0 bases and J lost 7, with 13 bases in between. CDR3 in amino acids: CASSLGTADFEKLFF. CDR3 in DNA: TGTGCCAGCAGCTTGGGGACAGCGGATTTTGAAAAACTGTTTTTT.

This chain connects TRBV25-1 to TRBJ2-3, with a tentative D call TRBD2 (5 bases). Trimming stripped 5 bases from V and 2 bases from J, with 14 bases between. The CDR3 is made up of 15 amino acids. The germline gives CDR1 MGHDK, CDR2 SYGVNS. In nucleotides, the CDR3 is TGTGCCAGCAGTAGAAGGGCGGGCCTCACAGATACGCAGTATTTT. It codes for CASSRRAGLTDTQYF.

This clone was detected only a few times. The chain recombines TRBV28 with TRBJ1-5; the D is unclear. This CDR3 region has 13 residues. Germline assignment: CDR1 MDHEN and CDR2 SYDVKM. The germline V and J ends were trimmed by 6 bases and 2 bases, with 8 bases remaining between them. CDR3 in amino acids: CASSYHGNQPQHF. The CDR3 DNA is TGTGCCAGCAGCTATCATGGCAATCAGCCCCAGCATTTT.